These 29 T cell receptor beta chains came from one sample sequenced in a study of cytomegalovirus exposure and HLA in healthy donors. TCRdb keeps only in-frame clones here, not all; method: immunoSEQ multiplex PCR. This sample has about 120,000 clones; about 85% occur once, and the top ten carry about 4.5%. Sequencing was done on a sample of PBMCs. The origin of the receptors is a man in his late teens or twenties in good health and CMV-seropositive.

This sequence joins TRBV6-6 and TRBJ1-5, with D perhaps matching TRBD1 (6 bases). V lost 3 bases and J lost 6, with 9 bases in between. The CDR3 is 13 residues long. Germline V gene data show CDR1 as MNHNY and CDR2 as SVGAGI (reference sequence). The CDR3 region is CASSYQGLQPQHF. The CDR3 DNA sequence: TGTGCCAGCAGTTATCAGGGGCTTCAGCCCCAGCATTTT.

The CDR3 region has the DNA TGTGCCACCAGCATTGACAGGGCAACTAATGAAAAACTGTTTTTT. It encodes CATSIDRATNEKLFF. The rearrangement links TRBV15 to TRBJ1-4; 7 positions agree with TRBD1. J lost 0 bases, V lost 4 bases, and 2 bases had no gene match. Per the germline V gene, CDR1 is LNHNV and CDR2 is YYDKDF (reference sequence). The CDR3 contains 15 residues. Full variable domain (missing parts from reference TRBV15 and TRBJ1-4): DAMVIQNPRYQVTQFGKPVTLSCSQTLNHNVMYWYQQKSSQAPKLLFHYYDKDFNNEADTPDNFQSRRPNTSFCFLDIRSPGLGDTAMYLCATSIDRATNEKLFFGSGTQLSVL.

The J gene is TRBJ2-3, the V gene TRBV5-4; 7 bases match TRBD1. Germline V gene data show CDR1 as SGHNT and CDR2 as YYREEE (reference sequence). The junction had 10 bases not matched to a gene; V was cut back by 5 bases and J by 4 bases. The CDR3 covers 15 residues. The CDR3 region is CASSMPLGQADTQYF. CDR3 coding DNA: TGTGCCAGCAGTATGCCCCTAGGACAGGCAGATACGCAGTATTTT.

The CDR3 is CASSANRGQGQETQYF. The CDR3 nucleotides are TGCGCCAGCAGCGCAAACAGGGGGCAGGGTCAAGAGACCCAGTACTTC. J is TRBJ2-5 and V is TRBV5-1, with 9 bases matching TRBD1. This CDR3 is 16 amino acids long. V dropped 4 bases and J dropped 2; count of bases not matched to a gene: 9. The germline V gene has CDR1 SGHRS and CDR2 YFSETQ.

The DNA of the CDR3 is TGCGCCAGCATTCCGGGAGCAACCCGGGGCTATGGCTACACCTTC. Translating gives CASIPGATRGYGYTF. J is TRBJ1-2 and V is TRBV23-1; D gene unclear. TRBV23-1 is classed as an ORF, of uncertain function. CDR3 length: 15 residues. V gave up 7 bases and J gave up 4 bases, with 19 bases separating them.

The chain carries TRBV10-3 and TRBJ2-5; TRBD2 matches 13 bases. V was pared by 4 bases and J by 1 base, with 0 bases of the junction left unmatched. There are 15 residues in the CDR3. Germline lookup yields CDR1 ENHRY and CDR2 SYGVKD. The CDR3 DNA follows: TGTGCCATCAGTGGGACTAGCGGGGGCCAAGAGACCCAGTACTTC. It yields the protein CAISGTSGGQETQYF.

About this clone itself: One junction end does not reproduce the germline sequence, and a read error may be involved. V gene TRBV7-7 combines with J gene TRBJ2-5, with 8 bases that match TRBD1. CDR3 size: 15 residues. Germline CDR1 reads SSHAT; CDR2 reads FNYEAQ (reference sequence). The CDR3 spells CASSLAQGARETQYF. CDR3 nucleotide sequence: TGTGCTAGCAGCCTGGCGCAGGGGGCGAGGGAGACCCAGTACTTC.

The V gene is TRBV5-1, the J gene TRBJ2-6; D unclear. Per germline, CDR1 SGHRS and CDR2 YFSETQ. Between the trimmed V and J ends, which lost 4 bases and 1 base, there was a span of 15 bases. The CDR3 loop spans 17 amino acids. As DNA, the CDR3 is TGCGCCAGCAGCCCGGCGGATCTTGCTTCTGGGGCCAACGTCCTGACTTTC. Protein product: CASSPADLASGANVLTF. Supplemented by reference TRBV5-1 and TRBJ2-6, the full variable domain reads KAGVTQTPRYLIKTRGQQVTLSCSPISGHRSVSWYQQTPGQGLQFLFEYFSETQRNKGNFPGRFSGRQFSNSRSEMNVSTLELGDSALYLCASSPADLASGANVLTFGAGSRLTVL.

The chain links TRBV7-9 to TRBJ2-1; D is perhaps TRBD2 (6 bases). Between the trimmed V and J ends, which lost 3 bases and 4 bases, there was a span of 10 bases. The CDR3 covers 14 residues. Germline assignment: CDR1 SEHNR and CDR2 FQNEAQ (reference sequence). Written as DNA, the CDR3 is TGTGCCAGCAGCTTGGCGGGGCCTTACAATGAGCAGTTCTTC. Encoded protein: CASSLAGPYNEQFF.

This chain uses TRBV5-5 with TRBJ1-5; D is uncertain. The CDR3 totals 13 residues. Deletions cut 0 bases from V and 4 bases from J, with 5 bases between. Germline V gives CDR1 SGHKS, CDR2 YYEKEE (reference sequence). Written as DNA, the CDR3 is TGTGCCAGCAGCTTGGCCGGGAATCAGCCCCAGCATTTT. It codes for CASSLAGNQPQHF.

The chain uses TRBV2 and TRBJ2-1; D might be TRBD1 (6 bases). Trimming removed 4 bases at V and 8 bases at J, with 12 bases between. Germline V gene sequence: CDR1 SNHLY, CDR2 FYNNEI. This CDR3 is 13 amino acids long. CDR3 nucleotides: TGTGCCAGCAGTGCCTTAGGGGGACATGAGCAGTTCTTC. Residues: CASSALGGHEQFF.

The CDR3 bases are TGTGCCAGCAGCTTGGGTTCGGGACAGGGATTTGCTGAAGCTTTCTTT. Amino acid sequence: CASSLGSGQGFAEAFF. V usage is TRBV5-5 and J usage is TRBJ1-1, with TRBD1 identical over 9 bases. CDR1 is SGHKS and CDR2 is YYEKEE in the germline V gene (reference sequence). After removal of 0 bases from V and 6 bases from J, the junction contained 9 bases not matched to a gene. This CDR3 region has 16 residues.

This rearrangement joins TRBV29-1 to TRBJ1-2; D not resolved. The germline gives CDR1 SQVTM, CDR2 ANQGSEA. Trimming shortened V by 3 bases and J by 4 bases, and 12 bases separated the two germline ends. This CDR3 spans 13 amino acids. CDR3 sequence: CSVEPIERYGYTF. In DNA form, the CDR3 reads TGCAGCGTTGAGCCGATAGAGCGCTATGGCTACACCTTC.

The CDR3 DNA is TGTGCCAGCAGTGATACAGGGTTGGGCTATGGCTACACCTTC. This encodes CASSDTGLGYGYTF. The chain employs TRBV2 and TRBJ1-2; the D gene is possibly TRBD1 (6 bases). The CDR3 contains 14 residues. Germline V lookup: CDR1 SNHLY, CDR2 FYNNEI. V shed 3 bases and J shed 4 bases, with 12 bases lying between them.

J is TRBJ2-1 and V is TRBV18; D possibly corresponds to TRBD2 (6 bases). Trimming cost V 1 base and J 0 bases, with 13 bases left between them. CDR3 length: 17 amino acids. Germline V gives CDR1 KGHSH, CDR2 LQKENI. Here the CDR3 reads CASSPQTLAVSYNEQFF. Written as DNA, the CDR3 is TGTGCCAGCTCACCACAGACGTTAGCGGTCTCCTACAATGAGCAGTTCTTC.

V and J are TRBV7-9 and TRBJ2-7, with D perhaps TRBD1 (5 bases). Deletions cut 4 bases from V and 3 bases from J, with 10 bases between. CDR1 and CDR2 from the germline V gene are SEHNR and FQNEAQ (reference sequence). CDR3 length: 13 amino acids. CDR3 in amino acids: CASSSLTDYEQYF. For the CDR3, the DNA is TGTGCCAGCAGCTCGCTGACAGACTACGAGCAGTACTTC.

This chain connects TRBV5-4 to TRBJ1-6, with D possibly matching TRBD1 (6 bases). Germline V gene sequence: CDR1 SGHNT, CDR2 YYREEE (reference sequence). CDR3 length: 15 amino acids. Between the trimmed V and J ends, which lost 4 bases and 7 bases, there was a span of 15 bases. The CDR3 sequence is CASSTTQGLNSPLHF. Here the CDR3 DNA reads TGTGCCAGCAGCACCACACAGGGATTAAATTCACCCCTCCACTTT.

This rearrangement joins TRBV10-3 to TRBJ1-2; D might be TRBD1 (5 bases). This CDR3 is 14 amino acids long. Trimming stripped 3 bases from V and 6 bases from J, with 14 bases between. From germline, CDR1 is ENHRY and CDR2 SYGVKD. The CDR3 loop reads CAISDPGGPNGYTF. CDR3 nucleotide sequence: TGTGCCATCAGTGACCCGGGGGGACCAAATGGCTACACCTTC.

The J gene is TRBJ2-1, the V gene TRBV7-2, with D perhaps matching TRBD1 (5 bases). Trimming took off 1 base at V and 3 bases at J, with 7 bases between the two ends. The CDR3 extends over 14 amino acids. Per the germline V gene, CDR1 is SGHTA and CDR2 is FQGNSA. This CDR3 is CASSLDRNYNEQFF. The CDR3 bases are TGTGCCAGCAGCTTAGACAGGAACTACAATGAGCAGTTCTTC.

With respect to this clone: A much larger clone sits a single nucleotide away, making a read error possible. This sequence joins TRBV6-4 and TRBJ2-1, with TRBD2 matching over 11 bases. CDR3 length: 15 amino acids. Germline V CDR1 and CDR2: MRHNA, SNTAGT. Trimming at V came to 0 bases and at J to 8 bases, leaving 3 bases not matched to a gene. The CDR3 spells CASSDSSGGADEQFF. In nucleotides, the CDR3 is TGTGCCAGCAGTGACTCTAGCGGGGGGGCCGATGAGCAGTTCTTC.

The chain's CDR3 is CASKGGSQPQHF. CDR3 bases: TGTGCCAGCAAAGGGGGTAGTCAGCCCCAGCATTTT. The rearrangement links TRBV2 to TRBJ1-5, with a tentative D call TRBD1 (6 bases). The V end was cut by 7 bases, the J end by 6 bases, with 10 bases between. This CDR3 contains 12 residues. The germline V gene has CDR1 SNHLY and CDR2 FYNNEI.

The chain is built from TRBV5-1 and TRBJ1-3; D remains ambiguous. Germline V lookup: CDR1 SGHRS, CDR2 YFSETQ. CDR3 length equals 17 residues. V was clipped by 5 bases and J by 0 bases, with 18 bases between them. The CDR3 reads CASSGQPMGSSGNTIYF. The CDR3 coding sequence is TGCGCCAGCAGTGGCCAGCCGATGGGGAGCTCTGGAAACACCATATATTTT.

The CDR3 reads CASSLASSGKNIQYF. In DNA form, the CDR3 reads TGTGCCAGCAGCTTGGCGTCTAGCGGTAAAAACATTCAGTACTTC. This chain joins TRBV5-4 and TRBJ2-4, with 7 positions matching TRBD2. This CDR3 is built from 15 residues. The V and J ends lost 0 bases and 4 bases, in that order; junction bases with no gene match: 4. Germline V gives CDR1 SGHNT, CDR2 YYREEE (reference sequence).

The chain couples TRBV27 to TRBJ2-6; tentatively, D is TRBD1 (5 bases). The V end was cut by 2 bases, the J end by 0 bases, with 8 bases between. The V gene's germline CDR1 is MNHEY and CDR2 SMNVEV (reference sequence). The CDR3 is 16 residues long. Here the CDR3 reads CASSLRQPSGANVLTF. CDR3 coding DNA: TGTGCCAGCAGTTTAAGACAGCCCTCTGGGGCCAACGTCCTGACTTTC.

The V and J genes are TRBV4-2 and TRBJ1-5; D not certain. CDR1 is LGHNA, CDR2 YNFKEQ, per germline. V was clipped by 1 base and J by 2 bases, with 9 bases between them. The CDR3 covers 15 residues. In DNA form, the CDR3 reads TGTGCCAGCAGCCAAGTCGATAGAGGCAATCAGCCCCAGCATTTT. This gives the protein CASSQVDRGNQPQHF.

The chain couples TRBV19 to TRBJ2-2; maybe TRBD1 (6 bases). Trimming took off 6 bases at V and 0 bases at J, with 11 bases between the two ends. Germline CDR1 is LNHDA and CDR2 is SQIVND (reference sequence). The CDR3 contains 15 residues. The CDR3 DNA reads TGTGCCAGTAGAACCGGGACAACGAACACCGGGGAGCTGTTTTTT. The encoded protein is CASRTGTTNTGELFF.

V usage is TRBV9 and J usage is TRBJ1-2; TRBD1 might be the D (6 bases). Germline-derived CDR1 and CDR2 are SGDLS and YYNGEE. V was trimmed by 3 bases and J by 7 bases, leaving 13 bases between them. This CDR3 is 13 amino acids long. CDR3 bases: TGTGCCAGCAGCGGACAGGAGGCTGGTGGCTACACCTTC. It translates to CASSGQEAGGYTF.

This rearrangement joins TRBV6-6 to TRBJ1-5; D not resolved. This CDR3 is built from 14 residues. V lost 6 bases and J 0 bases, leaving 9 bases between the germline ends. Germline V gene data show CDR1 as MNHNY and CDR2 as SVGAGI (reference sequence). The CDR3 protein is CASSLADSNQPQHF. CDR3 nucleotides: TGTGCCAGCAGCCTAGCGGATAGCAATCAGCCCCAGCATTTT.

This chain links TRBV5-3 with TRBJ2-7, with 9 bases identical to TRBD1. Being an ORF, TRBV5-3 has a function that is uncertain. Trimming at V came to 4 bases and at J to 6 bases, leaving 23 bases not matched to a gene. The CDR3 length is 19 residues. The CDR3 region has the DNA TGTGCCAGAAGCCAAACCAACAGAGGACAGGGGTGCTTGGAGGGCGAGCAGTACTTC. Amino acids: CARSQTNRGQGCLEGEQYF.